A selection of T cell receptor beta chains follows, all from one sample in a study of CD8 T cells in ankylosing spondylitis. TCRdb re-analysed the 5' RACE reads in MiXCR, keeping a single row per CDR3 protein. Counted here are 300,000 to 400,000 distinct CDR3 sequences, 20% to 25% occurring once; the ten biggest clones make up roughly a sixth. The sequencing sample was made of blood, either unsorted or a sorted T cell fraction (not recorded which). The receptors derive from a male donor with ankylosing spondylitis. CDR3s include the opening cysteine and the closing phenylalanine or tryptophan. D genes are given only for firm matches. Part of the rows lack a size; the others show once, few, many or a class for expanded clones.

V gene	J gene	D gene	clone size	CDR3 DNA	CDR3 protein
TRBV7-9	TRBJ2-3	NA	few	TGTGCCAGCATCGACTGGGGGGATACGCAGTATTTT	CASIDWGDTQYF
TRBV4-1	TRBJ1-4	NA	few	TGCGCCAGCAGCCAAGAAGAAGGGGAAAAACTGTTTTTT	CASSQEEGEKLFF
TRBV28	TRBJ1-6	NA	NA	TGTGCCAGCAGCCCACCAGATGATAATTCACCCCTCCACTTT	CASSPPDDNSPLHF
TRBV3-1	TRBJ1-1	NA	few	TGTGCCAGCAGCCAAGAAGTGATCCCTCAACGAGCTTTCTTT	CASSQEVIPQRAFF
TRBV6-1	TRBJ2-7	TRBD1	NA	TGTGCCAGCAGTGAAGGGTCAGGGGGCTCCTACGAGCAGTACTTC	CASSEGSGGSYEQYF
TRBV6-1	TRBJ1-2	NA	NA	TGTGCCAGCAGCCTTCTCTCGACAGCAGGGGTCCATGGCTACACCTTC	CASSLLSTAGVHGYTF
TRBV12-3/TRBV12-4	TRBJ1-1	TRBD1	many	TGTGCCAGCAGTTTTGGGGACAGGGGAACTGAAGCTTTCTTT	CASSFGDRGTEAFF
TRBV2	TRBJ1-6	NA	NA	TGTGCCAGCAGTGGGACGCATAATTCACCCCTCCACTTT	CASSGTHNSPLHF
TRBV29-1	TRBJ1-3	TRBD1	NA	TGCAGCGTACAGGGGTCTGGAAACACCATATATTTT	CSVQGSGNTIYF
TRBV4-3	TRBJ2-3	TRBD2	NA	TGCGCCAGCAGCCACCTAGCGGGGACACAGGATACGCAGTATTTT	CASSHLAGTQDTQYF
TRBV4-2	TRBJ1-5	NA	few	TGTGCCAGCAGCCAAGATATAGCCAGGGTTCCTCAGCCCCAGCATTTT	CASSQDIARVPQPQHF
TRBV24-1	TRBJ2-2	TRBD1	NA	TGTGCCACCAGTGACCCCCGGACAGGGGACACCGGGGAGCTGTTTTTT	CATSDPRTGDTGELFF
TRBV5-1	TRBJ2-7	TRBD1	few	TGCGCCAGCAGCCCCGGGACAGGTCCCTCCCACGAGCAGTACTTC	CASSPGTGPSHEQYF
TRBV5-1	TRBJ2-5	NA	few	TGCGCCAGCAGCTTGTCAGGCCCACAAGAGACCCAGTACTTC	CASSLSGPQETQYF
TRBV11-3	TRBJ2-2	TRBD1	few	TGTGCCAGCAGCTCAACAGGGGCCGGGGAGCTGTTTTTT	CASSSTGAGELFF
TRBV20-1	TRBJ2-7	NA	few	TGCAGTGCTGGACTAGGGGGGGCATACGAGCAGTACTTC	CSAGLGGAYEQYF
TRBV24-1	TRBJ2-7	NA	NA	TGTGCCACCAGTGATTCCCGGACTACTGCCTACGAGCAGTACTTC	CATSDSRTTAYEQYF
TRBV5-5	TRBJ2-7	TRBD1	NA	TGTGCCAGCAGCTTGACAGGACAGGGACAGTACTTC	CASSLTGQGQYF